One T cell receptor beta chain is described in this entry. Its specificity is unknown. With iRepertoire HTBI primers and Arm-PCR of CDR3 regions, TCR beta libraries were built. TCRdb processed the multiplex PCR reads anew with MiXCR; each CDR3 protein has one entry. This repertoire shows about 240,000 distinct CDR3 sequences, around 20% found once; its top ten account for around 14%. This record belongs to a study of regulatory T cells in long-lasting Graves disease. Study-wide results and limits: TRBV28, TRBJ1-2 and TRBJ2-5 were segments that persistent disease favored. What was studied was peripheral blood only, and not thyroid tissue.

Germline V CDR1 and CDR2: LNHDA, SQIVND (reference sequence). There are 16 residues in the CDR3. V lost 6 bases, J lost 4 bases, and 9 bases stayed unmatched. Time point denoted: newly diagnosed GD, antithyroid drugs for less than 3 months. PBMCs provided the RNA from which the TCR library was made. Around 8.2 milliliters of peripheral blood were drawn into EDTA tubes. The sequence derives from a female donor with Graves disease. The sample in question was peripheral blood mononuclear cells (PBMCs), obtained at new diagnosis, from a patient treated with antithyroid drugs. The chain joins TRBV19 to TRBJ1-5; TRBD1 matches 10 bases. The CDR3 protein is CASRDYGTGDNQPQHF. The CDR3 DNA reads TGTGCCAGTAGAGACTACGGGACAGGGGATAATCAGCCCCAGCATTTT.